Reported below is one T cell receptor beta chain. These data come from a study of blood T cell repertoires in COVID-19. The ends lost 5 bases at V and 6 bases at J; junction bases unmatched: 14. This CDR3 comprises 17 residues. From germline, CDR1 is SEHNR and CDR2 FQNEAQ (reference sequence). Authors' methods: Reference gene primers were amplified, and this amplification served to estimate nucleated cell counts. Repertoires were generated with immunoSEQ multiplex PCR, while TCRdb's copy carries only in-frame clones and drops some. V, J and clone size were drawn from that table, and D and trimming were deduced from the DNA. The sample contains about 88,000 clones, 90% of which appear only once.

This rearrangement joins TRBV7-9 to TRBJ2-3, with 10 bases that match TRBD1. The clonotype originates from a man aged 60 to 75 with acute or convalescent COVID-19. Sequencing was carried out using peripheral blood. The CDR3 loop reads CASSPHPLDRGLDTQYF. In nucleotides, the CDR3 is TGTGCCAGCAGCCCTCACCCCCTGGACAGGGGGTTGGATACGCAGTATTTT.